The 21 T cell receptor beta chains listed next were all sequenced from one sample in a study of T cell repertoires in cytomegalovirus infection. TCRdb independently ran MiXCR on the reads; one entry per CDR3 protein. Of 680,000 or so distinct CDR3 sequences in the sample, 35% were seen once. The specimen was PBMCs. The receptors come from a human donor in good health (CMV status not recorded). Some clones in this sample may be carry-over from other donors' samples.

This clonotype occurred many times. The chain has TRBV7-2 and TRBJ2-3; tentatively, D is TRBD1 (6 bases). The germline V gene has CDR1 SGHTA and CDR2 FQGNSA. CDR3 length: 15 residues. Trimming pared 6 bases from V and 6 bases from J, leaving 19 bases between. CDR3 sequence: CASSSTGSGTDTQYF. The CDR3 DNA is TGTGCCAGCAGTTCAACAGGGTCTGGTACCGATACGCAGTATTTT.

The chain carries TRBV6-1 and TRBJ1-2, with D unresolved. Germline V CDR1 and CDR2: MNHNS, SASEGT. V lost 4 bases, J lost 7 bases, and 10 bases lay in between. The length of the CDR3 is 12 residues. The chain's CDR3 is CASSAGILGYTF. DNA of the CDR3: TGTGCCAGCAGTGCGGGGATTCTTGGCTACACCTTC.

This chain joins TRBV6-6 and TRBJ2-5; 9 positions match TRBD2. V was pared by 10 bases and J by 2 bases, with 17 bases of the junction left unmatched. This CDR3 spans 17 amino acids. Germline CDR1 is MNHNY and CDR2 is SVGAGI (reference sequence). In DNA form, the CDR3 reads TGTGCCACCGAGGCCCTCCATGCTAGCGGGGAACAAGAGACCCAGTACTTC. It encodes CATEALHASGEQETQYF.

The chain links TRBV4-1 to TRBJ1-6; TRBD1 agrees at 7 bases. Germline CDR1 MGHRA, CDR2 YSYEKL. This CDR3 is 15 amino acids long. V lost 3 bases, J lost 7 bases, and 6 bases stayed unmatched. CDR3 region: CASSHPDRANSPLHF. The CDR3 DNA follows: TGCGCCAGCAGCCACCCCGACAGGGCAAATTCACCCCTCCACTTT.

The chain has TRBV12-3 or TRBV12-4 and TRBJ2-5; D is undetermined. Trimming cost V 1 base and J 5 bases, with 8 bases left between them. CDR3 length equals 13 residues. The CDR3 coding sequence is TGTGCCAGCAGTTTAGTGAGTTCCGAGACCCAGTACTTC. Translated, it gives CASSLVSSETQYF.

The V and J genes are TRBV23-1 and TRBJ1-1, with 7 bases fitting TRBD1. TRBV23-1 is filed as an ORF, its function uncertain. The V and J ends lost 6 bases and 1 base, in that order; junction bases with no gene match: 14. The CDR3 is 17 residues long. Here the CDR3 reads CASSQGGLTEWNTEAFF. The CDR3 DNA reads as TGCGCCAGCAGCCAGGGGGGACTGACCGAATGGAACACTGAAGCTTTCTTT.

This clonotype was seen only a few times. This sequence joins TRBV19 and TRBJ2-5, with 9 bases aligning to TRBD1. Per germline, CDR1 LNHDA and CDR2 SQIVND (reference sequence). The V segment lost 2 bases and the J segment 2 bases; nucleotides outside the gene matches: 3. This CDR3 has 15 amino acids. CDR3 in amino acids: CASSIWGQGQETQYF. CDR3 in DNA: TGTGCCAGTAGTATATGGGGACAGGGACAAGAGACCCAGTACTTC.

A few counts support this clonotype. This chain's CDR3 is CASSPPPTNEKLFF. The CDR3, as DNA: TGTGCCAGCAGTCCTCCGCCCACTAATGAAAAACTGTTTTTT. The chain recombines TRBV2 with TRBJ1-4; no reliable D call. CDR1 and CDR2 (germline): SNHLY, FYNNEI. CDR3 size: 14 residues. V was clipped by 5 bases and J by 2 bases, with 9 bases between them.

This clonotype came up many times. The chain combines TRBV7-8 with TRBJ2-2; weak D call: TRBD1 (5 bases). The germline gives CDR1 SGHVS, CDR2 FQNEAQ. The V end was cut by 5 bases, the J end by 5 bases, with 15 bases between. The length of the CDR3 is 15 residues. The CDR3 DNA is TGTGCCAGCAGCAGCCGAGACAGAGATACCGGGGAGCTGTTTTTT. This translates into CASSSRDRDTGELFF.

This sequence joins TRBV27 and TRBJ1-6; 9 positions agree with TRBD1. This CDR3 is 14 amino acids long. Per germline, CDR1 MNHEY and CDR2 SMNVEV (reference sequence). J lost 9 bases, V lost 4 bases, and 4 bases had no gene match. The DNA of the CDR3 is TGTGCCAGCAGTTCCGGGACAGGGAGTTCACCCCTCCACTTT. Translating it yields CASSSGTGSSPLHF.

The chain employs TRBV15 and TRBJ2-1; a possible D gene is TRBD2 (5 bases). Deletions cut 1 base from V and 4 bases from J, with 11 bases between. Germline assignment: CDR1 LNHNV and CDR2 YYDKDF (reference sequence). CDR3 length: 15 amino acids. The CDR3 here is CATSRAGLMYNEQFF. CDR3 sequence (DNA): TGTGCCACCAGCAGAGCGGGGTTGATGTACAATGAGCAGTTCTTC.

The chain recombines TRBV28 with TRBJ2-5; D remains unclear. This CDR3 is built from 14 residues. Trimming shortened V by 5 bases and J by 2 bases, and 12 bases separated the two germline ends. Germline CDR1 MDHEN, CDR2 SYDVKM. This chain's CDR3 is CASSPAGVQETQYF. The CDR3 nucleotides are TGTGCCAGCAGTCCTGCCGGAGTACAAGAGACCCAGTACTTC.

CDR3 in amino acids: CASRGTGSDEQYF. In nucleotides, the CDR3 is TGTGCCAGCAGGGGGACAGGGAGCGACGAGCAGTACTTC. The chain links TRBV7-2 to TRBJ2-7, with TRBD1 matching over 9 bases. The junction had 5 bases not matched to a gene; V was cut back by 6 bases and J by 5 bases. Germline V gives CDR1 SGHTA, CDR2 FQGNSA. The CDR3 totals 13 residues.

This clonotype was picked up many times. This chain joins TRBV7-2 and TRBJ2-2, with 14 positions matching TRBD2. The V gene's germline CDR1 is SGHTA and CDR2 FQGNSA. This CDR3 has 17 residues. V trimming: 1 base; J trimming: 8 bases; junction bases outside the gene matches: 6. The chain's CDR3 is CASSLEPGLAGAGELFF. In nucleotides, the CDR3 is TGTGCCAGCAGCTTAGAGCCGGGACTAGCGGGAGCTGGGGAGCTGTTTTTT. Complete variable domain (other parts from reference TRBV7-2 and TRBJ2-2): GAGVSQSPSNKVTEKGKDVELRCDPISGHTALYWYRQSLGQGLEFLIYFQGNSAPDKSGLPSDRFSAERTGGSVSTLTIQRTQQEDSAVYLCASSLEPGLAGAGELFFGEGSRLTVL.

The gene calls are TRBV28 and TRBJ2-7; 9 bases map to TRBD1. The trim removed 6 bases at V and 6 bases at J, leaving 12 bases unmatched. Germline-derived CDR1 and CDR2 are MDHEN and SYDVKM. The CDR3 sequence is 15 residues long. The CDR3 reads CASSPRGTGSFEQYF. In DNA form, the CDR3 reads TGTGCCAGCAGCCCAAGGGGGACAGGGAGCTTCGAGCAGTACTTC.

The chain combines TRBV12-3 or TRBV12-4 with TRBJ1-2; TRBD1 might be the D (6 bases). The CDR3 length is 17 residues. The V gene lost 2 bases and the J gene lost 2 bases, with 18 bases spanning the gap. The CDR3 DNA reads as TGTGCCAGCAGTTTAAGGCAGGGGAAGACTTCGAACTATGGCTACACCTTC. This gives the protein CASSLRQGKTSNYGYTF.

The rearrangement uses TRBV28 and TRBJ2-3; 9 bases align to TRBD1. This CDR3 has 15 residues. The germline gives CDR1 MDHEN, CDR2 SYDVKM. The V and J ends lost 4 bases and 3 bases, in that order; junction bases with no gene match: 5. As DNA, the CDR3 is TGTGCCAGCAGTTACCGGGACAGGGAAACAGATACGCAGTATTTT. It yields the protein CASSYRDRETDTQYF.

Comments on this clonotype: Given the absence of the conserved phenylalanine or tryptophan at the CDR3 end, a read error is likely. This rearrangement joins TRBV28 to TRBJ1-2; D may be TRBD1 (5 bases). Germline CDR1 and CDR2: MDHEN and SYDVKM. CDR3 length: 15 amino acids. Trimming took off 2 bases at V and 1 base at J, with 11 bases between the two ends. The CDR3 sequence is CASSLGTGFNYGYTL. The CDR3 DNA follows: TGTGCCAGCAGTTTAGGGACTGGATTTAACTATGGCTACACCTTA.

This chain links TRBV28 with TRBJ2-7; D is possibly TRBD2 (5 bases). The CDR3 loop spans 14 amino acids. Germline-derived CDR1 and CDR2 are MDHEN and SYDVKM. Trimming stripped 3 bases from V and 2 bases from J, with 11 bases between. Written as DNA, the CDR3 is TGTGCCAGCAGTTTGCTAGCACAAACCTACGAGCAGTACTTC. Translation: CASSLLAQTYEQYF.

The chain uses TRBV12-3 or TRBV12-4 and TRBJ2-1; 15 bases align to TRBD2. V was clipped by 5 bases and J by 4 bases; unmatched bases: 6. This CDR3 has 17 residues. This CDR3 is CASSPRGLAGGYNEQFF. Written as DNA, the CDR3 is TGTGCCAGCAGTCCTCGAGGACTAGCGGGGGGGTACAATGAGCAGTTCTTC.

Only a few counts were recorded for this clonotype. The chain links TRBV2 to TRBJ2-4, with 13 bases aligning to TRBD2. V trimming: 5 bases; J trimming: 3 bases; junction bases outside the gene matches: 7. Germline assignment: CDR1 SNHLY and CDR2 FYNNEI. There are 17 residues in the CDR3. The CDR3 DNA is TGTGCCAGCAGTTCCCGACTAGCGGGGGGAGGCAAAAACATTCAGTACTTC. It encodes CASSSRLAGGGKNIQYF. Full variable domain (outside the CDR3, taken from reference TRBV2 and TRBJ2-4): EPEVTQTPSHQVTQMGQEVILRCVPISNHLYFYWYRQILGQKVEFLVSFYNNEISEKSEIFDDQFSVERPDGSNFTLKIRSTKLEDSAMYFCASSSRLAGGGKNIQYFGAGTRLSVL.